One TCR beta chain is described in this entry. Its antigen is unidentified. The sample originates from a study of T cell repertoires in cytomegalovirus infection. Study in general: Indications came from public TCR beta signatures; they pointed to CMV infection and to a matching HLA type.

Overall study results and limits: The ex vivo response was dominated by HLA-C-restricted CMV-specific TCR beta clonotypes. Carriers of CMV and the relevant HLA type were discriminated by public TCR beta frequency.

Per the germline V gene, CDR1 is SNHLY and CDR2 is FYNNEI. V was shortened by 4 bases and J by 3 bases, with 13 bases between the two germline ends. CDR3 length equals 15 residues. TCRdb reprocessed the reads via MiXCR and lists one record per CDR3 protein. The sample lists around 350,000 distinct CDR3 sequences, 18% occurring once. The V and J genes are TRBV2 and TRBJ1-3, with D possibly matching TRBD1 (5 bases). The origin of this receptor is a human donor in good health (CMV status not recorded). Some clones in this sample may be carry-over from other donors' samples. The sequenced sample consisted of PBMCs. This CDR3 is CASSATAGVGNTIYF. Here the CDR3 DNA reads TGTGCCAGCAGTGCCACAGCGGGGGTTGGAAACACCATATATTTT.